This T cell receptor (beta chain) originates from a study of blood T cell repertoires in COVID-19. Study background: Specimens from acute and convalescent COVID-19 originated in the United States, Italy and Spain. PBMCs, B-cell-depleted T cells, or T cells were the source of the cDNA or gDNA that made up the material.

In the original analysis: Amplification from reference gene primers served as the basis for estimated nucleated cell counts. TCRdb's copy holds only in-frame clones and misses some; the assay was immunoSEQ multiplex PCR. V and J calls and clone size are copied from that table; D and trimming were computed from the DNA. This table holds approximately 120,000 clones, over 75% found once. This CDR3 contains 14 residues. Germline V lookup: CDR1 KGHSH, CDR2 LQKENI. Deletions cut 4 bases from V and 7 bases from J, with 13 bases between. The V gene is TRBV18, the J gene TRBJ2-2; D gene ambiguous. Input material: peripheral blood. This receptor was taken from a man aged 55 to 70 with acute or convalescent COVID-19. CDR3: CASSHTTVDGELFF. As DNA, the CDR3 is TGTGCCAGCTCACACACAACAGTTGACGGGGAGCTGTTTTTT.